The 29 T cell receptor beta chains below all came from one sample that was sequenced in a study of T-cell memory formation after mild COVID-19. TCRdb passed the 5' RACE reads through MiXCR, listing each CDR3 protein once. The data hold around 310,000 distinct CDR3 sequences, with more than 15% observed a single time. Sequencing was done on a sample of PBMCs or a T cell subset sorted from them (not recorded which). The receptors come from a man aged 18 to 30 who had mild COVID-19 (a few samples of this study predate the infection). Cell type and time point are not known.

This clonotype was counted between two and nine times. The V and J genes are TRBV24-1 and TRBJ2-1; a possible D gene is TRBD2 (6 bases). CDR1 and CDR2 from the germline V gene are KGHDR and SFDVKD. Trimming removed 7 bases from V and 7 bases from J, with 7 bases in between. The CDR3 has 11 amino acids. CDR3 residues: CATSSGNEQFF. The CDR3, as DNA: TGTGCCACCAGCAGCGGGAATGAGCAGTTCTTC.

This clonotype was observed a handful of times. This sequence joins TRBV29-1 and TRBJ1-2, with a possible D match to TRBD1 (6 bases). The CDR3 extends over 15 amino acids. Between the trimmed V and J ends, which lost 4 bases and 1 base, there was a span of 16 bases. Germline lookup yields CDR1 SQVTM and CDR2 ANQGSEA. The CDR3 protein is CSVAIPGQLNYGYTF. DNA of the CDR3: TGCAGCGTTGCAATCCCGGGACAACTTAACTATGGCTACACCTTC.

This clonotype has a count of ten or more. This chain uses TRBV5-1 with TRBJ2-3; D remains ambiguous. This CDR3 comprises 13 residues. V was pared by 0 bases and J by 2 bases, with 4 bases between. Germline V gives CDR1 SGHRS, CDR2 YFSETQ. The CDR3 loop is CASSLGDTDTQYF. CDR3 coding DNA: TGCGCCAGCAGCTTGGGGGACACAGATACGCAGTATTTT.

In DNA, the CDR3 is TGCGCCAGCAGCTTGGGCAGGCCGGACCAGCCCCAGCATTTT. It is translated as CASSLGRPDQPQHF. The chain has TRBV5-1 and TRBJ1-5; D unclear. Germline V gene lookup returns CDR1 SGHRS and CDR2 YFSETQ. V was clipped by 0 bases and J by 7 bases, with 11 bases between them. This CDR3 contains 14 residues.

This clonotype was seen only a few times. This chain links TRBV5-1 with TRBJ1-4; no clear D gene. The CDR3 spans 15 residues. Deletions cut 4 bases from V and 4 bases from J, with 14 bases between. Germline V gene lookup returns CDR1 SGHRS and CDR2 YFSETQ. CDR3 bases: TGCGCCAGCAGCCCCCGGCCAGACAATAATGAAAAACTGTTTTTT. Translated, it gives CASSPRPDNNEKLFF.

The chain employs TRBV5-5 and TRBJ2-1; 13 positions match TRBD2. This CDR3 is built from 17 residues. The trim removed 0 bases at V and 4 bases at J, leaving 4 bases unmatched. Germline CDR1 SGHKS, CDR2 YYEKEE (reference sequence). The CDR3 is CASSLATSGGFYNEQFF. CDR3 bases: TGTGCCAGCAGCTTGGCGACTAGCGGGGGGTTTTACAATGAGCAGTTCTTC. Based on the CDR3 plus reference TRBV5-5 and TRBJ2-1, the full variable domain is DAGVTQSPTHLIKTRGQQVTLRCSPISGHKSVSWYQQVLGQGPQFIFQYYEKEERGRGNFPDRFSARQFPNYSSELNVNALLLGDSALYLCASSLATSGGFYNEQFFGPGTRLTVL.

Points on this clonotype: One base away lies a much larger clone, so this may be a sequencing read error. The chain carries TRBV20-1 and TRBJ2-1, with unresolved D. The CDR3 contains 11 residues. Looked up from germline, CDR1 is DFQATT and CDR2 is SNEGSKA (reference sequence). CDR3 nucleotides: TGCAGGGCAAAATCGGCGGATGAGCAGTTCTTC. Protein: CRAKSADEQFF.

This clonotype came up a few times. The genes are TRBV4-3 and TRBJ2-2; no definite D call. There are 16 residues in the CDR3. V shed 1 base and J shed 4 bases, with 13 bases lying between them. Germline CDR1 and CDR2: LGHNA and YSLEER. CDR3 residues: CASSQALGRVTGELFF. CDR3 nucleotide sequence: TGCGCCAGCAGCCAAGCCCTGGGTAGGGTCACCGGGGAGCTGTTTTTT.

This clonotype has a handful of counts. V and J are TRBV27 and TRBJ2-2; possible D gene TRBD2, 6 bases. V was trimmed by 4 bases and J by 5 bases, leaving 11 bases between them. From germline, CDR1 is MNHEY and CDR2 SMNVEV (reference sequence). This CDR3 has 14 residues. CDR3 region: CASSSGGETGELFF. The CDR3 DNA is TGTGCCAGCAGTTCGGGCGGGGAGACCGGGGAGCTGTTTTTT.

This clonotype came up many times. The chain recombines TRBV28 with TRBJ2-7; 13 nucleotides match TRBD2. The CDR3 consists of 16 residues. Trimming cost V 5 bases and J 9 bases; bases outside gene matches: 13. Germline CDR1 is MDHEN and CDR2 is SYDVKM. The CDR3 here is CASSPSGTSGVRGQYV. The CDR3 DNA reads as TGTGCCAGCAGTCCCAGTGGGACTAGCGGGGTACGAGGGCAGTACGTC.

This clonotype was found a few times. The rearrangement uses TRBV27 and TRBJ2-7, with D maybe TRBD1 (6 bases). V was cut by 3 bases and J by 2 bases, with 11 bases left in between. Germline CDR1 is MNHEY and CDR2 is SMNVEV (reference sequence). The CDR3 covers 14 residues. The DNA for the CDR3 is TGTGCCAGCAGTTTCCAGGGGAGAGCCTACGAGCAGTACTTC. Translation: CASSFQGRAYEQYF.

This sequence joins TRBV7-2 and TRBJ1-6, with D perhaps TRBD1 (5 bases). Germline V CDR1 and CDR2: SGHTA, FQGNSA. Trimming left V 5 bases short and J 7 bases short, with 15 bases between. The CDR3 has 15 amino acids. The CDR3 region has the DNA TGTGCCAGCAGCCAGGGCGGCCGGATAAATTCACCCCTCCACTTT. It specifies CASSQGGRINSPLHF.

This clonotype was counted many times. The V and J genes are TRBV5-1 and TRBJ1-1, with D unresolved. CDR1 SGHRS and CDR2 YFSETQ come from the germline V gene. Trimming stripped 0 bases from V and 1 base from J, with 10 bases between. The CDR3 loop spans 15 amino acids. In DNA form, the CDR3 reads TGCGCCAGCAGCTTGGGCGGATGGGGGAACACTGAAGCTTTCTTT. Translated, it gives CASSLGGWGNTEAFF.

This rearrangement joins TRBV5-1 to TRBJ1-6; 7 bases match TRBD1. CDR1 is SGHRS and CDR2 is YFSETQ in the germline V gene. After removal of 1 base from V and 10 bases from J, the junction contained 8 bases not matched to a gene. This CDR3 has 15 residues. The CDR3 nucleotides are TGCGCCAGCAGCTTGATTGACAGGGTAAACTCACCCCTCCACTTT. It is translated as CASSLIDRVNSPLHF.

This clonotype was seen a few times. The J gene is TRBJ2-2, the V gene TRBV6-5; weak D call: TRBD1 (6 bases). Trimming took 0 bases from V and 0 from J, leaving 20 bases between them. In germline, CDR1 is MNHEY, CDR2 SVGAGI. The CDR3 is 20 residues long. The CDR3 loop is CASSYSMVLYRVTNTGELFF. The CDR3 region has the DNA TGTGCCAGCAGTTACTCGATGGTCCTGTACAGGGTTACGAACACCGGGGAGCTGTTTTTT.

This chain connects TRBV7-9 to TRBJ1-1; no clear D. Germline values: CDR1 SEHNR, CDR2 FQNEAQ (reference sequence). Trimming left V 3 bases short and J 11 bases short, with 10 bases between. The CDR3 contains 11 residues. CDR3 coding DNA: TGTGCCAGCAGCTTCCCACAGCGGGCTTTCTTT. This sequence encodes CASSFPQRAFF.

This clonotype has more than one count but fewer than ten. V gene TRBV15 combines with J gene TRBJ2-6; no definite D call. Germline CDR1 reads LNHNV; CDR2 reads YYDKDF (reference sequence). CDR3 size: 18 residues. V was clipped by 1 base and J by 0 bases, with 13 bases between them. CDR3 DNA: TGTGCCACCAGCAGAGTCGTAGCAAGAGTCTCTGGGGCCAACGTCCTGACTTTC. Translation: CATSRVVARVSGANVLTF.

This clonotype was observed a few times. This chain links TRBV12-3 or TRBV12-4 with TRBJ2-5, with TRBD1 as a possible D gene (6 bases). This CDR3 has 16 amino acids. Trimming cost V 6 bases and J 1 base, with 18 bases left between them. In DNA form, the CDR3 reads TGTGCCAGCAGCCTTGGGGGCGTACGACTCCAAGAGACCCAGTACTTC. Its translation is CASSLGGVRLQETQYF.

CDR3 sequence (DNA): TGCGCCATAGGACAGGGGGTAGGCAATGAGCAGTTCTTC. This codes for CAIGQGVGNEQFF. The chain has TRBV10-2 and TRBJ2-1; 10 nucleotides line up with TRBD1. Germline V CDR1 and CDR2: WSHSY, SAAADI. The CDR3 extends over 13 amino acids. With V trimmed by 10 bases and J by 6 bases, 6 bases remained unmatched.

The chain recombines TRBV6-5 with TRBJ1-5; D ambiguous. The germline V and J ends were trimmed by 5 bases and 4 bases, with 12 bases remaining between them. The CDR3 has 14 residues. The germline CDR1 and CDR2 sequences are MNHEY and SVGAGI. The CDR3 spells CASSPTNPNQPQHF. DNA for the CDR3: TGTGCCAGCAGTCCTACGAACCCAAATCAGCCCCAGCATTTT.

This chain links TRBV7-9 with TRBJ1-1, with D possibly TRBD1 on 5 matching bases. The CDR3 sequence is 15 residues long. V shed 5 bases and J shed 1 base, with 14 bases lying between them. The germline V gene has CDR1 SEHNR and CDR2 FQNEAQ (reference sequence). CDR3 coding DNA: TGTGCCAGCAGCCCGGGGGGTATTGAGAACACTGAAGCTTTCTTT. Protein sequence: CASSPGGIENTEAFF.

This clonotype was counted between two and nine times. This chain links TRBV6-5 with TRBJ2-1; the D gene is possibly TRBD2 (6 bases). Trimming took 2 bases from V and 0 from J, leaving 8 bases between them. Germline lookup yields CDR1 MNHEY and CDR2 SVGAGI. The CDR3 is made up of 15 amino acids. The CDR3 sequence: CASSYRGSSYNEQFF. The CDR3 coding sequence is TGTGCCAGCAGTTACCGGGGGAGCTCCTACAATGAGCAGTTCTTC.

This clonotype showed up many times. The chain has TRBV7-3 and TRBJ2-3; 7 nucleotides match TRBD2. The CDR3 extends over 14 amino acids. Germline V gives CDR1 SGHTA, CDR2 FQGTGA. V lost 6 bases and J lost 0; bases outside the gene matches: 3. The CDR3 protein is CASRGGLSTDTQYF. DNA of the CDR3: TGTGCCAGCAGGGGAGGGCTGAGCACAGATACGCAGTATTTT.

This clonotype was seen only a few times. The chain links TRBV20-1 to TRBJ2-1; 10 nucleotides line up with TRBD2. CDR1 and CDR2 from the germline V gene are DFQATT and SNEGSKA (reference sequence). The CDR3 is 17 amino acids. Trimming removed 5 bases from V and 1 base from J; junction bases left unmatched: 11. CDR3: CSACISGGSSSYNEQFF. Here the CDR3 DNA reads TGCAGTGCTTGCATTAGCGGGGGGAGTTCGTCCTACAATGAGCAGTTCTTC.

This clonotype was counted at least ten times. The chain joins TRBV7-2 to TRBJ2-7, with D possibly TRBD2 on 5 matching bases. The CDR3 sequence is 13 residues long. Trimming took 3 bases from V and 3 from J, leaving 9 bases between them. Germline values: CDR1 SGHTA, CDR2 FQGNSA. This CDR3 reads CASSFSRGYEQYV. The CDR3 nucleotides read TGTGCCAGCAGCTTTTCCCGGGGCTACGAGCAGTACGTC.

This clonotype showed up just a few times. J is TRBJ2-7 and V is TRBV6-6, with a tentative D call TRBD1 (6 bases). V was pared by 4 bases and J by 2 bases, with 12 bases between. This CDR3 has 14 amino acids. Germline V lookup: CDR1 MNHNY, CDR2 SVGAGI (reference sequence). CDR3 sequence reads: CASSSTTGTYEQYF. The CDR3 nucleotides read TGTGCCAGCAGTTCGACCACAGGGACCTACGAGCAGTACTTC.

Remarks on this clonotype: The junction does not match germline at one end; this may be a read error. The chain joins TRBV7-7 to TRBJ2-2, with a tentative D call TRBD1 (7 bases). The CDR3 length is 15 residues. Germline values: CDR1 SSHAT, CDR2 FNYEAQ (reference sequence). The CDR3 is CASSFAGQSTGELFF. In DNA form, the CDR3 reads TGTGCTAGCAGCTTTGCGGGACAGAGTACCGGGGAGCTGTTTTTT.

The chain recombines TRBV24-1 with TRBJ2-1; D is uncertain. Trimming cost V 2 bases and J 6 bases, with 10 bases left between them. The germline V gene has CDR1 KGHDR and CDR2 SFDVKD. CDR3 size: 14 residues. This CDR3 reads CATSDSLIRNEQFF. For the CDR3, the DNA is TGTGCCACCAGTGATTCCCTTATCCGCAATGAGCAGTTCTTC.

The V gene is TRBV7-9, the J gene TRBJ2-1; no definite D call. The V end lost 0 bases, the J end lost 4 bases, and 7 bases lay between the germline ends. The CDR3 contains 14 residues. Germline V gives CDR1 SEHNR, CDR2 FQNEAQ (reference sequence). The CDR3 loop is CASSLASRYNEQFF. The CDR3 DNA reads TGTGCCAGCAGCTTAGCTTCGCGGTACAATGAGCAGTTCTTC.